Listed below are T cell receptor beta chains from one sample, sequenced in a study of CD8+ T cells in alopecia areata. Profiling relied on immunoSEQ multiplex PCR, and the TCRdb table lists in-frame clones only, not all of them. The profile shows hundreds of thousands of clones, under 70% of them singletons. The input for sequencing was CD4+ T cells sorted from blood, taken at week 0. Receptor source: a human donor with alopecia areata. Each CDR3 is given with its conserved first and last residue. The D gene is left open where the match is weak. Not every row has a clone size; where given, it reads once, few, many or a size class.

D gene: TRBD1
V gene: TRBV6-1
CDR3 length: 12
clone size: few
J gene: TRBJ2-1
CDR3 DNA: TGTGCCAGCAGTGTCAGGGGGAATGAGCAGTTCTTC
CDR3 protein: CASSVRGNEQFF

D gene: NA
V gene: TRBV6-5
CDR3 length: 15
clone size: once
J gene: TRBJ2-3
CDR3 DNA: TGTGCCAGCAGGGAACCGGGACCCACGTCGGGTACGCAGTATTTT
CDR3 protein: CASREPGPTSGTQYF

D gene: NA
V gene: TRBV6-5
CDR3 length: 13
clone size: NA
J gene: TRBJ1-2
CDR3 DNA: TGTGCCAGTTCGAAGACTGACGCCTATGGCTACACCTTC
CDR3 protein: CASSKTDAYGYTF

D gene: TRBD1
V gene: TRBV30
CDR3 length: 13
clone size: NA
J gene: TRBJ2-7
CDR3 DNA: TGTGCCTTCGGAAGGGGGCGCGTCTACGAGCAGTACTTC
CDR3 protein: CAFGRGRVYEQYF

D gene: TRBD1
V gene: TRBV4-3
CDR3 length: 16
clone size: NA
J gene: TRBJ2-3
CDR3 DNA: TGCGCCAGCAGCCAAGGGACAGGGGGCGTCGCAGATACGCAGTATTTT
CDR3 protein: CASSQGTGGVADTQYF

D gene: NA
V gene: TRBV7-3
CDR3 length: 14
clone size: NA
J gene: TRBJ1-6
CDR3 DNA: TGTGCCAGCAGCTTAGCGAGCCATAATTCACCCCTCCACTTT
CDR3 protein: CASSLASHNSPLHF

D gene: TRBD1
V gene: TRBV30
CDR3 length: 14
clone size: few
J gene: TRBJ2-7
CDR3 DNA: TGTGCCTGGAGGGGTCGGGACAGGGCGTACGAGCAGTACTTC
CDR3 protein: CAWRGRDRAYEQYF

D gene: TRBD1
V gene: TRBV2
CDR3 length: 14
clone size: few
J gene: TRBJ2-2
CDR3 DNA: TGTGCCAGCAGGGCACAGGGGGCCGCCGGGGAGCTGTTTTTT
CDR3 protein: CASRAQGAAGELFF

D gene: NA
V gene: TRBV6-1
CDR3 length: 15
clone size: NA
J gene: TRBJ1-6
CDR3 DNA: TGTGCCAGCAGCCCCGAGGGCCGGGCGGCTTCACCCCTCCACTTT
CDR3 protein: CASSPEGRAASPLHF

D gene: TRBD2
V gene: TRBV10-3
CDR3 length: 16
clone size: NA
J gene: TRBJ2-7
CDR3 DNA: TGTGCCATCAGACCGGGACTAGCGGGGGCCACCTACGAGCAGTACTTC
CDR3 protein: CAIRPGLAGATYEQYF

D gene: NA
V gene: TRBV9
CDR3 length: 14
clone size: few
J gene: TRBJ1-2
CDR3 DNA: TGTGCCAGCAGCGTAGATACCCTTCGCGGCGGCTACACCTTC
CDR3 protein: CASSVDTLRGGYTF

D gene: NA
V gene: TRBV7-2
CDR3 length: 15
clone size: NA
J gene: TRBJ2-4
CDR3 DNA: TGTGCCAGCAGCTTACCAGTTATAGCCAAAAACATTCAGTACTTC
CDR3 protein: CASSLPVIAKNIQYF

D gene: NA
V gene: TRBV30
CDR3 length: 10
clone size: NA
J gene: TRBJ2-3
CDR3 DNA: TGTGCCTGGAGTCATAAAACGCAGTATTTT
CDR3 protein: CAWSHKTQYF

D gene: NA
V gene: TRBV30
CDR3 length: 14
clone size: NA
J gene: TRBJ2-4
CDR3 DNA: TGTGCCTGGAGTGTAAGGGGCAGGGCGGGCATTCAGTACTTC
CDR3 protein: CAWSVRGRAGIQYF

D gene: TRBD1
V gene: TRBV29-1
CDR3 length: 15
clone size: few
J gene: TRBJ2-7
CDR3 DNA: TGCAGCGTTGAAATCGGGCAGGGGGCTCGGTACGAGCAGTACTTC
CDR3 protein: CSVEIGQGARYEQYF

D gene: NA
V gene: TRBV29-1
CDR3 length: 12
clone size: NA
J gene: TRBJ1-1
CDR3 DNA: TGCAGCGTTGTGGGGGGGTCGAGTGAAGCTTTCTTT
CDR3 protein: CSVVGGSSEAFF

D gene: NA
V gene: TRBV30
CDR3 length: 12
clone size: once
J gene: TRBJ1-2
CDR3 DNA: TGTGCCTGGAGTCCCGACGGCTATGGCTACACCTTC
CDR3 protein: CAWSPDGYGYTF

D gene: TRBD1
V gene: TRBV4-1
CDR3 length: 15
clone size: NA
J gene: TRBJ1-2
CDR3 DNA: TGCGCCAGCAGCCAAGGGACAGGGGATTACTCCGGCTACACCTTC
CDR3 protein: CASSQGTGDYSGYTF

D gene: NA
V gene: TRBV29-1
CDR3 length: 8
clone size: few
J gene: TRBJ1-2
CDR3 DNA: TGCAGCGCAGGGGGCTACACCTTC
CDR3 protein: CSAGGYTF

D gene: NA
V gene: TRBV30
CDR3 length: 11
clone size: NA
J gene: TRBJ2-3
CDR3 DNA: TGTGCCTGGAGGCGCCGGGATACGCAGTATTTT
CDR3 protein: CAWRRRDTQYF

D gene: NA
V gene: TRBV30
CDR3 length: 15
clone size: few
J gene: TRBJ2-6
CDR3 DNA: TGTGCCTGGAGTACAGGGAGCTCTGGGGCCAACGTCCTGACTTTC
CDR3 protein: CAWSTGSSGANVLTF

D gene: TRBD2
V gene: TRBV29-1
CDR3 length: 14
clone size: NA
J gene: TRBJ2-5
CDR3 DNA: TGCAGCGTTGGGGGGGGTGTTGGAGGAGAGACCCAGTACTTC
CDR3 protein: CSVGGGVGGETQYF

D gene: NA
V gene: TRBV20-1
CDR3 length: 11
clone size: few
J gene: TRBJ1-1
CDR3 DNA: TGCAGTGCTAGTGGGGACACTGAAGCTTTCTTT
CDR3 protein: CSASGDTEAFF

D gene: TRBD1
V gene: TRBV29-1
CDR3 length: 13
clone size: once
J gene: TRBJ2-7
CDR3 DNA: TGCAGCGTTAGACAGGGGGGAACCTACGAGCAGTACTTC
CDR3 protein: CSVRQGGTYEQYF

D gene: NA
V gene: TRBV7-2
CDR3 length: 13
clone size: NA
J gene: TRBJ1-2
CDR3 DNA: TGTGCCAGCAGCTTGGGCGGGGACTATGGCTACACCTTC
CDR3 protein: CASSLGGDYGYTF

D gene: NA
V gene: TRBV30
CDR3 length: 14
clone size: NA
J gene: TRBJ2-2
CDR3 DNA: TGTGCCTGGAGTGTACAGAGGAACACCGGGGAGCTGTTTTTT
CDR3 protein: CAWSVQRNTGELFF

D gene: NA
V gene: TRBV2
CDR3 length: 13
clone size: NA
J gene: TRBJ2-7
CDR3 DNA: TGTGCCAGCAGACTGACTTACTCCTACGAGCAGTACTTC
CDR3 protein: CASRLTYSYEQYF

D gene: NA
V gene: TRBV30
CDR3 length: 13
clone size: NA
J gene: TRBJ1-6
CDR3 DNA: TGTGCCTGGAGGAACAGGGTTTCTTCACCCCTCCACTTT
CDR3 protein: CAWRNRVSSPLHF

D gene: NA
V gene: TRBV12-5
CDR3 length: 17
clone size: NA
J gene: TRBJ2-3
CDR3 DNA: TGTGCTAGTGGTTTGGCCCCGGTGGGAGCGGGCTTGTTCACGCAGTATTTT
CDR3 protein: CASGLAPVGAGLFTQYF

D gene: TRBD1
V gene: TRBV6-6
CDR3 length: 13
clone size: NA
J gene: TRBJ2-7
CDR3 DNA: TGTGCCAGCAGGCCCGGACAGGACTACGAGCAGTACTTC
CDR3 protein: CASRPGQDYEQYF

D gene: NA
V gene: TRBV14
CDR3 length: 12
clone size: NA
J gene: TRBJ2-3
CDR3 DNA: TGTGCCAGCACCTCGGGCTGGGGTACGCAGTATTTT
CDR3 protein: CASTSGWGTQYF

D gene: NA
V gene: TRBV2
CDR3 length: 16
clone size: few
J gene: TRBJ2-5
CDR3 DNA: TGTGCCAGCAGGACCTGGGGAGGGGGGTCCCAAGAGACCCAGTACTTC
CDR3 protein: CASRTWGGGSQETQYF

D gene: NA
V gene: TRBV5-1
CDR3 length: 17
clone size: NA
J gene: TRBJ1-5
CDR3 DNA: TGCGCCAGCAGCTTGGGGCACGCCGGCGGGGGCAATCAGCCCCAGCATTTT
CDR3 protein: CASSLGHAGGGNQPQHF

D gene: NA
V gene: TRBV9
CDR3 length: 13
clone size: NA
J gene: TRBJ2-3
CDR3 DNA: TGTGCCAGCAGCGCTCCCTCCCTAGATACGCAGTATTTT
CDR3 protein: CASSAPSLDTQYF

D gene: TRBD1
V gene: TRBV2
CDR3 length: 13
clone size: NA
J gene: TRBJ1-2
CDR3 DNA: TGTGCCAGCCAATCTTTCAGGGGGCATGGCTACACCTTC
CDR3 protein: CASQSFRGHGYTF

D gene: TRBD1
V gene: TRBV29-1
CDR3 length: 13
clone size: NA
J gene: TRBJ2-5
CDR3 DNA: TGCAGCGTTGCGGGACAGGGGTTGGAGACCCAGTACTTC
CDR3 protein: CSVAGQGLETQYF

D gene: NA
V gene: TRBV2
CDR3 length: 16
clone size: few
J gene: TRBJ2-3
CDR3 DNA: TGTGCCAGCAGTGAAACAGGGCTGAGGGGCACAGATACGCAGTATTTT
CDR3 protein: CASSETGLRGTDTQYF

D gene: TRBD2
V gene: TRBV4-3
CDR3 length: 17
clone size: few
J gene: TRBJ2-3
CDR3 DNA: TGCGCCAGCAGCCACATGACTAGCGGGGTTCAGGGGAATACGCAGTATTTT
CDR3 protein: CASSHMTSGVQGNTQYF

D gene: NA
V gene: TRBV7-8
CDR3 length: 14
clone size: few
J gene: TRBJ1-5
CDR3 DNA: TGTGCCAGCACTAACAGGGATAGCAATCAGCCCCAGCATTTT
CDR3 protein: CASTNRDSNQPQHF